This T cell receptor beta chain was recovered during a study of T cells in Graves' hyperthyroidism and ophthalmopathy. Authors of the study amplified TCR beta CDR3 regions from RNA transcripts. Using the HTBI primer set, a first-round RT-PCR was run on the TCR CDR3. TCRdb reanalysed the multiplex PCR reads using MiXCR and keeps one entry per CDR3 protein. This sample yields some 460,000 distinct CDR3 sequences, of which about 15% are seen a single time; about 7.7% belongs to the top ten. CDR1 and CDR2 from the germline V gene are MNHNY and SVGAGI (reference sequence). V was pared by 0 bases and J by 2 bases, with 5 bases between. The CDR3 spans 14 residues. In this sample, this clonotype turned up once.

The chain employs TRBV6-6 and TRBJ1-3, with a weak D call TRBD1 (5 bases). This TCR derives from a woman aged 18-29 years with Graves' hyperthyroidism. The specimen sequenced was blood. In nucleotides, the CDR3 is TGTGCCAGCAGTTACTCGGGACCTGGAAACACCATATATTTT. This encodes CASSYSGPGNTIYF.